The sequence of this T cell receptor (beta chain) was determined in a study of blood T cells in healthy people across ages. The authors ran a second PCR of 7 to 11 cycles using a sample-barcoded 5' primer and a J-beta primer mix. TCRdb re-called the 5' RACE reads with MiXCR, one entry per CDR3 protein. The sample has approximately 780,000 distinct CDR3 sequences; around 24% are singletons. After removal of 5 bases from V and 2 bases from J, the junction contained 7 bases not matched to a gene. CDR1 SEHNR and CDR2 FQNEAQ come from the germline V gene (reference sequence). This CDR3 has 16 amino acids. Separately, the same data were catalogued under a study of T cells of mothers and their children.

This receptor was identified in a boy aged 5-17 years in good health. The rearrangement links TRBV7-9 to TRBJ2-3, with TRBD1 matching over 10 bases. Sequencing used blood. DNA for the CDR3: TGTGCCAGCAGCCACGACAGGGGGCGCGACACAGATACGCAGTATTTT. Its translation is CASSHDRGRDTDTQYF.